This T cell receptor (beta chain) was sequenced in a study of cytomegalovirus exposure and HLA in healthy donors. The PCR was carried out with 60 Vbeta primers and 13 Jbeta primers. Clones were sequenced by immunoSEQ multiplex PCR, and TCRdb holds only the in-frame ones, with some missing. This sample's table reports 200,000 to 250,000 clones. Trimming cost V 9 bases and J 2 bases, with 21 bases left between them. Germline V CDR1 and CDR2: SGHNT, YYREEE (reference sequence). This CDR3 contains 16 residues. J is TRBJ2-1 and V is TRBV5-4, with TRBD2 as a possible D gene (7 bases). The receptor's source is a woman in her twenties or thirties in good health and CMV-seropositive. The sample consisted of PBMCs. CDR3 protein: CATYQKGGGPYNEQFF. The CDR3 region has the DNA TGTGCCACCTACCAAAAGGGGGGGGGCCCCTACAATGAGCAGTTCTTC.